One and the same sample provided the 25 T cell receptor beta chains below, sequenced in a study of response to subunit inactivated influenza vaccine listed by TCRdb under 2018. Library creation used RT-PCR. Sequencing instrument: Illumina HiSeq 2500. TCRdb's own reprocessing of the public reads used fastp at Q25 and MiXCR and kept productive beta chains. One record per CDR3 amino acid sequence lists the most common genes and DNA. The sample table holds hundreds of thousands of distinct CDR3 sequences, of which 6.5% to 8% were seen once. The ten largest clones take up 10% to 15% of the sample. Sequenced here: PBMCs from blood, sampled less than 30 months after vaccination. These receptors all stem from a man between 45 and 75 years old who received an inactivated influenza vaccine. Donor details come from another sample of the same person, matched by shared clones.

This clonotype was detected many times. The chain combines TRBV2 with TRBJ1-2, with TRBD1 as a possible D gene (5 bases). V lost 4 bases, J lost 8 bases, and 8 bases lay in between. Germline-derived CDR1 and CDR2 are SNHLY and FYNNEI. CDR3 length equals 11 residues. The CDR3 region is CASSGGDGYTF. The CDR3 DNA reads as TGTGCCAGCAGTGGTGGGGACGGCTACACCTTC. Full variable domain (missing parts from reference TRBV2 and TRBJ1-2): EPEVTQTPSHQVTQMGQEVILRCVPISNHLYFYWYRQILGQKVEFLVSFYNNEISEKSEIFDDQFSVERPDGSNFTLKIRSTKLEDSAMYFCASSGGDGYTFGSGTRLTVV.

The V gene is TRBV7-2, the J gene TRBJ1-6; D is unresolved. CDR1 is SGHTA and CDR2 is FQGNSA in the germline V gene. Deletions cut 10 bases from V and 0 bases from J, with 7 bases between. CDR3 length: 13 residues. The CDR3 here is CATGSSYNSPLHF. For the CDR3, the DNA is TGTGCCACCGGGAGCTCCTATAATTCACCCCTCCACTTT.

This clonotype was observed a few times. This chain joins TRBV7-9 and TRBJ2-2; D ambiguous. The ends were cut back, 4 bases at V and 5 bases at J, with 2 bases in the middle. CDR3 size: 11 residues. CDR1 and CDR2 (germline): SEHNR, FQNEAQ (reference sequence). The CDR3, as DNA: TGTGCCAGCAGCTGGACCGGGGAGCTGTTTTTT. Amino acid sequence: CASSWTGELFF.

The chain uses TRBV20-1 and TRBJ1-6; TRBD1 matches at 11 bases. The CDR3 has 15 residues. CDR1 and CDR2 from the germline V gene are DFQATT and SNEGSKA (reference sequence). The V and J ends lost 0 bases and 8 bases, in that order; junction bases with no gene match: 3. The CDR3 spells CSARDGGQGDSPLHF. In DNA form, the CDR3 reads TGCAGTGCTAGAGATGGGGGACAGGGGGATTCACCCCTCCACTTT.

V is TRBV3-1 and J is TRBJ2-7; the match to TRBD2 covers 13 bases. With 0 bases clipped from V and 4 bases from J, the junction kept 9 bases outside the gene matches. This CDR3 is 18 amino acids long. Germline V gene lookup returns CDR1 LGHDT and CDR2 YNNKEL (reference sequence). The CDR3 DNA sequence: TGTGCCAGCAGCCAAGAACTTGGACTAGCGGGAGTTCGGTACGAGCAGTACTTC. It encodes CASSQELGLAGVRYEQYF.

Many counts were recorded for this clonotype. The chain employs TRBV27 and TRBJ1-5; TRBD1 is a possible D gene (6 bases). The CDR3 extends over 16 amino acids. Germline CDR1 reads MNHEY; CDR2 reads SMNVEV (reference sequence). V gave up 4 bases and J gave up 3 bases, with 16 bases separating them. The CDR3 sequence is CASSSQGTTLNQPQHF. CDR3 DNA: TGTGCCAGCAGTTCCCAGGGGACAACACTCAATCAGCCCCAGCATTTT.

CDR3 in amino acids: CASSLKAGAFF. The CDR3 coding sequence is TGTGCCAGCAGCTTAAAGGCGGGAGCTTTCTTT. The chain joins TRBV5-8 to TRBJ1-1; D is unresolved. CDR1 is SGHTS, CDR2 YDEGEE, per germline. Deletions cut 2 bases from V and 10 bases from J, with 9 bases between. CDR3 size: 11 residues.

The table lists this clonotype with a few counts. The V and J genes are TRBV12-5 and TRBJ1-1, with no clear D. The CDR3 is 13 amino acids. Trimming stripped 7 bases from V and 1 base from J, with 10 bases between. The germline gives CDR1 LGHNT, CDR2 FRNRAP. The CDR3 region has the DNA TGTGCTAGTGCCCTAGAGGAGAACACTGAAGCTTTCTTT. This encodes CASALEENTEAFF. Using reference TRBV12-5 and TRBJ1-1 for the parts outside the CDR3, the full variable domain is DARVTQTPRHKVTEMGQEVTMRCQPILGHNTVFWYRQTMMQGLELLAYFRNRAPLDDSGMPKDRFSAEMPDATLATLKIQPSEPRDSAVYFCASALEENTEAFFGQGTRLTVV.

This clonotype has more than one count but fewer than ten. This sequence joins TRBV27 and TRBJ2-3; D gene uncertain. The CDR3 is 15 amino acids. CDR1 and CDR2 from the germline V gene are MNHEY and SMNVEV (reference sequence). Trimming cost V 5 bases and J 3 bases, with 15 bases left between them. The CDR3 region is CASSPSLFGTDTQYF. CDR3 nucleotides: TGTGCCAGCAGTCCAAGCCTATTCGGGACAGATACGCAGTATTTT.

As for this clonotype: Given a much more abundant clone one base away, this may be a read error. The CDR3 loop is CASSILAGVYNEQFF. In DNA, the CDR3 is TGTGCCAGCAGCATACTAGCGGGAGTCTACAATGAGCAGTTCTTC. V usage is TRBV7-2 and J usage is TRBJ2-1, with 11 bases fitting TRBD2. Trimming at V came to 5 bases and at J to 3 bases, leaving 3 bases not matched to a gene. The CDR3 runs to 15 residues. From germline, CDR1 is SGHTA and CDR2 FQGNSA.

The chain uses TRBV20-1 and TRBJ1-5; tentatively, D is TRBD1 (5 bases). The CDR3 totals 14 residues. V was clipped by 7 bases and J by 1 base, with 14 bases between them. The V gene's germline CDR1 is DFQATT and CDR2 SNEGSKA (reference sequence). The CDR3 reads CSVMEGRSNQPQHF. CDR3 coding DNA: TGCAGTGTGATGGAGGGACGGAGCAATCAGCCCCAGCATTTT.

The V call is TRBV7-2, the J call TRBJ2-1; D unresolved. The germline V gene has CDR1 SGHTA and CDR2 FQGNSA. V was clipped by 3 bases and J by 4 bases, with 7 bases between them. This CDR3 has 13 amino acids. DNA for the CDR3: TGTGCCAGCAGCTTCTGGGATTACAATGAGCAGTTCTTC. It yields the protein CASSFWDYNEQFF.

This clonotype was seen at least ten times. The V call is TRBV3-1, the J call TRBJ1-1, with no clear D. Germline CDR1 reads LGHDT; CDR2 reads YNNKEL (reference sequence). This CDR3 spans 14 amino acids. V was cut by 0 bases and J by 2 bases, with 7 bases left in between. The CDR3 sequence: CASSQDDRNTEAFF. CDR3 bases: TGTGCCAGCAGCCAAGACGACCGAAACACTGAAGCTTTCTTT. Full variable domain (rest looked up from reference TRBV3-1 and TRBJ1-1): DTAVSQTPKYLVTQMGNDKSIKCEQNLGHDTMYWYKQDSKKFLKIMFSYNNKELIINETVPNRFSPKSPDKAHLNLHINSLELGDSAVYFCASSQDDRNTEAFFGQGTRLTVV.

In its sample, this clonotype was seen many times. The chain couples TRBV29-1 to TRBJ2-5, with D possibly being TRBD1 (6 bases). Deletions cut 1 base from V and 4 bases from J, with 13 bases between. The V gene's germline CDR1 is SQVTM and CDR2 ANQGSEA. This CDR3 has 14 amino acids. The CDR3 here is CSVEGQQGGETQYF. CDR3 nucleotide sequence: TGCAGCGTTGAAGGCCAACAGGGTGGAGAGACCCAGTACTTC.

This clonotype was counted at least ten times. The CDR3 DNA is TGCAGTGCTAGAGTCGTGGGTGGGACCGGGGAGCTGTTTTTT. Its protein is CSARVVGGTGELFF. This chain uses TRBV20-1 with TRBJ2-2; no clear D gene. V dropped 1 base and J dropped 5 bases, with 11 bases sitting between them. Germline values: CDR1 DFQATT, CDR2 SNEGSKA (reference sequence). The CDR3 has 14 amino acids.

The chain is built from TRBV4-3 and TRBJ2-2; tentative D call: TRBD2 (7 bases). CDR1 LGHNA and CDR2 YSLEER come from the germline V gene. V lost 1 base and J 6 bases, leaving 9 bases between the germline ends. There are 14 residues in the CDR3. The CDR3: CASSQGGGPGELFF. DNA of the CDR3: TGCGCCAGCAGCCAAGGGGGGGGCCCCGGGGAGCTGTTTTTT.

This rearrangement joins TRBV7-9 to TRBJ1-1; no definite D call. Germline values: CDR1 SEHNR, CDR2 FQNEAQ (reference sequence). The V gene lost 6 bases and the J gene lost 5 bases, with 10 bases spanning the gap. This CDR3 is built from 12 residues. CDR3 sequence: CASSTWWTEAFF. The CDR3 nucleotides read TGTGCCAGCAGTACCTGGTGGACTGAAGCTTTCTTT.

This clonotype occurred a few times. The chain is built from TRBV6-5 and TRBJ2-7, with 7 nucleotides matching TRBD1. The germline V gene has CDR1 MNHEY and CDR2 SVGAGI. The CDR3 covers 14 residues. The V gene end was trimmed by 4 bases and the J gene end by 3 bases; junction bases not matched to a gene: 6. CDR3 coding DNA: TGTGCCAGCAGTTTTCGGACAGGCCTCTACGAGCAGTACTTC. Its protein is CASSFRTGLYEQYF.

The chain links TRBV20-1 to TRBJ1-2; D is ambiguous. The CDR3 spans 12 residues. Germline-derived CDR1 and CDR2 are DFQATT and SNEGSKA (reference sequence). V was pared by 4 bases and J by 8 bases, with 14 bases between. The CDR3 DNA reads TGCAGTGCTAACGACGGCGGAGGGGGCTACACCTTC. It specifies CSANDGGGGYTF.

V usage is TRBV30 and J usage is TRBJ1-3; D is ambiguous. The CDR3 spans 13 residues. V was clipped by 5 bases and J by 1 base, with 9 bases between them. Per the germline V gene, CDR1 is GTSNPN and CDR2 is SVGIG (reference sequence). CDR3 DNA sequence: TGTGCCTGGGGACGGGATTCTGGAAACACCATATATTTT. This encodes CAWGRDSGNTIYF.

This clonotype showed up just a few times. V is TRBV10-2 and J is TRBJ2-7; tentative D call: TRBD2 (5 bases). V lost 0 bases, J lost 4 bases, and 13 bases lay in between. CDR3 length equals 15 residues. Germline-derived CDR1 and CDR2 are WSHSY and SAAADI. The CDR3 nucleotides read TGCGCCAGCAGTGAGTCGCCACAACGGGGTTACGAGCAGTACTTC. It codes for CASSESPQRGYEQYF.

The chain uses TRBV4-3 and TRBJ2-1; tentative D call: TRBD1 (6 bases). The CDR3 is 16 amino acids. Germline loops: CDR1 LGHNA, CDR2 YSLEER. Trimming took off 3 bases at V and 0 bases at J, with 12 bases between the two ends. Here the CDR3 reads CASSQQGSLSYNEQFF. DNA for the CDR3: TGCGCCAGCAGCCAGCAGGGGTCCCTCTCCTACAATGAGCAGTTCTTC.

This clonotype was observed a handful of times. The genes are TRBV10-2 and TRBJ1-1; D unresolved. The CDR3 sequence is 12 residues long. Germline CDR1 is WSHSY and CDR2 is SAAADI. The germline V and J ends were trimmed by 6 bases and 3 bases, with 8 bases remaining between them. The CDR3 DNA is TGCGCCAGCAGACCCGGCGACACTGAAGCTTTCTTT. This codes for CASRPGDTEAFF.

The table lists this clonotype with a few counts. This chain joins TRBV4-2 and TRBJ1-5; unclear D gene. The ends were cut back, 1 base at V and 4 bases at J, with 14 bases in the middle. The germline CDR1 and CDR2 sequences are LGHNA and YNFKEQ. This CDR3 region has 16 residues. This CDR3 is CASSQVGSGSNQPQHF. The CDR3 bases are TGTGCCAGCAGCCAAGTTGGGTCGGGCTCAAATCAGCCCCAGCATTTT.

The chain recombines TRBV7-2 with TRBJ1-1; D ambiguous. From germline, CDR1 is SGHTA and CDR2 FQGNSA. CDR3 length equals 15 residues. V lost 0 bases to trimming and J lost 2 bases, with 10 bases between them. CDR3 nucleotides: TGTGCCAGCAGCTTAGCGGGCCCAACCAACACTGAAGCTTTCTTT. Translated, it gives CASSLAGPTNTEAFF.